Listed below are T cell receptor beta chains from one sample, sequenced in a study of beta chain features in type 1 diabetes. The table came from immunoSEQ multiplex PCR; TCRdb's copy has only in-frame clones and leaves some out. The table lists around 600,000 clones, approximately 13% of them singletons, with more than 0.09% in the top ten. Sequencing was done on a sample of naive CD4+ T cells from blood. The receptors stem from a man aged 30-40 years with type 1 diabetes. Each CDR3 is given with its conserved first and last residue. A D gene is named only where the DNA matches it firmly. Only some rows state a clone size, as once, few, many or a class for expanded clones.

>TRBJ1-2|NA|TRBV7-8|NA
TGTGCCAGCAGCTTAGTCAGGTTCGGCTATGGCTACACCTTC
CASSLVRFGYGYTF
>TRBJ1-5|NA|TRBV15|NA
TGTGCCACCAGCAGACAGGGCGATCAGCCCCAGCATTTT
CATSRQGDQPQHF
>TRBJ2-5|NA|TRBV7-2|NA
TGTGCCAGCAGCTTTAGGACCGGAGGTTCGGAGACCCAGTACTTC
CASSFRTGGSETQYF
>TRBJ2-7|few|TRBV4-2|NA
TGTGCCAGCAGCCAAGTTAAGGGACACACAATCTACGAGCAGTACTTC
CASSQVKGHTIYEQYF
>TRBJ2-5|few|TRBV7-8|NA
TGTGCCAGCAGCCTGGGGCTAGCGTTCCAAGAGACCCAGTACTTC
CASSLGLAFQETQYF
>TRBJ1-5|NA|TRBV10-3|TRBD1
TGTGCCATCAGTGAAGGGGACAGTAGCAATCAGCCCCAGCATTTT
CAISEGDSSNQPQHF
>TRBJ2-5|NA|TRBV12-5|NA
TGTGCTAGTGGTTTGGGACAGATCCAAGAGACCCAGTACTTC
CASGLGQIQETQYF
>TRBJ2-1|few|TRBV7-9|NA
TGTGCCAGCAGCTTAATCGGCAATGAGCAGTTCTTC
CASSLIGNEQFF
>TRBJ2-1|few|TRBV28|TRBD1
TGTGCCAGCGGAGTACAGGGGTTAAGGGGTGAGCAGTTCTTC
CASGVQGLRGEQFF
>TRBJ1-6|NA|TRBV7-2|TRBD1
TGTGCCAGCAGCCCCCCGGGACAGGGGGGCCCCCTCCACTTT
CASSPPGQGGPLHF
>TRBJ2-2|few|TRBV19|TRBD1
TGTGCCATTTCGACAGGGGGTACGAACACCGGGGAGCTGTTTTTT
CAISTGGTNTGELFF
>TRBJ1-2|NA|TRBV29-1|NA
TGCAGCGTTGAAAGGCAGGACTATGGCTACACCTTC
CSVERQDYGYTF
>TRBJ1-2|few|TRBV5-8|TRBD1
TGTGCCAGCAGCTTTCCGGGACAGGGGGCTTTTGGCTACACCTTC
CASSFPGQGAFGYTF
>TRBJ1-1|few|TRBV19|TRBD1
TGTGCCAGTAGTGTCCCGTGGACAGGTTCGGGGACGAACACTGAAGCTTTCTTT
CASSVPWTGSGTNTEAFF
>TRBJ2-7|NA|TRBV9|TRBD1
TGTGCCAGCAGCGCCGGACAGGACCTCTCCTACGAGCAGTACTTC
CASSAGQDLSYEQYF
>TRBJ2-7|once|TRBV6-1|TRBD1
TGTGCCAGCAGTGCAGGGGGCGAGCAGTACTTC
CASSAGGEQYF
>TRBJ1-6|few|TRBV2|TRBD1
TGTGCCAGCACGGTTACCGGGACAGGGAACTCACCCCTCCACTTT
CASTVTGTGNSPLHF
>TRBJ2-5|NA|TRBV9|NA
TGTGCCAGCAGCGTAGCGGGGCAGGGGAAAGAGACCCAGTACTTC
CASSVAGQGKETQYF
>TRBJ2-2|NA|TRBV2|NA
TGTGCCAGCAGTTACGGACAACCCAGAGGGGAGCTGTTTTTT
CASSYGQPRGELFF
>TRBJ1-6|few|TRBV7-9|NA
TGTGCCAGCAGCCGGGACGGTGGGAATTCACCCCTCCACTTT
CASSRDGGNSPLHF
>TRBJ2-3|NA|TRBV10-3|TRBD2
TGTGCCATCAGTGAGGGACTAGCCCCAGATACGCAGTATTTT
CAISEGLAPDTQYF
>TRBJ2-7|NA|TRBV6-5|NA
TGTGCCAGCAGTTACGGACCTCAGGGGACCTACGAGCAGTACTTC
CASSYGPQGTYEQYF
>TRBJ2-2|NA|TRBV9|NA
TGTGCCAGCAGCCCAGAGGGGGGGCAAACCGGGGAGCTGTTTTTT
CASSPEGGQTGELFF
>TRBJ1-4|few|TRBV4-3|TRBD1
TGCGCCAGCAGCCAAGGAGGGACAGTAGGGAGGGAAAAACTGTTTTTT
CASSQGGTVGREKLFF
>TRBJ1-1|NA|TRBV29-1|NA
TGCAGCGCCTACGACGGGGTGCGGGCTGAAGCTTTCTTT
CSAYDGVRAEAFF
>TRBJ1-5|NA|TRBV2|NA
TGTGCCAGCAGTGGGTCACAAAGTCAGCCCCAGCATTTT
CASSGSQSQPQHF
>TRBJ2-7|few|TRBV25-1|NA
TGTGCCAGCAGCCCCTTTACAGGGACCTACGAGCAGTACTTC
CASSPFTGTYEQYF
>TRBJ1-6|few|TRBV27|NA
TGTGCCAGCAGTTTCTCATTCTGGGATACACCCCTCCACTTT
CASSFSFWDTPLHF
>TRBJ2-5|few|TRBV7-8|TRBD2
TGTGCCAGCAGCTTAGTCCTAGCGGGGGGCCGAAAAGAGACCCAGTACTTC
CASSLVLAGGRKETQYF
>TRBJ1-2|NA|TRBV11-2|NA
TGTGCCAGCAGCTTAGCGGGGGTGAGCTATGGCTACACCTTC
CASSLAGVSYGYTF
>TRBJ1-6|few|TRBV5-1|NA
TGCGCCAGCAGCTTGACAGGGACGCCCAGTAATTCACCCCTCCACTTT
CASSLTGTPSNSPLHF
>TRBJ2-7|NA|TRBV9|TRBD1
TGTGCCAGCAGCGTAGAGGGACAGGGCCTGAGCGAGCAGTACTTC
CASSVEGQGLSEQYF
>TRBJ2-1|NA|TRBV30|NA
TGTGCCTGGAGAGACCTAGCAAATGAGCAGTTCTTC
CAWRDLANEQFF
>TRBJ1-2|few|TRBV19|NA
TGTGCCAGTAGTATAGACCTGGACTGGGACCTCTATGGCTACACCTTC
CASSIDLDWDLYGYTF
>TRBJ1-4|NA|TRBV2|NA
TGTGCCAGCAGTGAACTGGGGCCTAATGAAAAACTGTTTTTT
CASSELGPNEKLFF
>TRBJ1-4|few|TRBV11-2|NA
TGTGCCAGCAGCACTAGGGAGGGGAACGAAAAACTGTTTTTT
CASSTREGNEKLFF
>TRBJ1-6|few|TRBV7-3|TRBD1
TGTGCCAGCAGTTCACAGGGGGCTGGTAATTCACCCCTCCACTTT
CASSSQGAGNSPLHF
>TRBJ1-4|NA|TRBV2|NA
TGTGCCAGCAGCAGTGGGACCGCGATAGCTAATGAAAAACTGTTTTTT
CASSSGTAIANEKLFF
>TRBJ2-3|NA|TRBV6-5|NA
TGTGCCAGCAGTTACTCTTTTGATCCCGAAGATACGCAGTATTTT
CASSYSFDPEDTQYF
>TRBJ2-1|few|TRBV5-1|TRBD2
TGCGCCAGCAGCTTGACGGCTAGCGGCAATGAGCAGTTCTTC
CASSLTASGNEQFF
>TRBJ2-1|few|TRBV9|NA
TGTGCCAGCAGCGTAATCAGCGCGGTAACCTACAATGAGCAGTTCTTC
CASSVISAVTYNEQFF
>TRBJ2-1|NA|TRBV4-1|TRBD2
TGCGCCAGCAGCCAAGGGTCGGATAGCGGGTTGAGCTCCTACAATGAGCAGTTCTTC
CASSQGSDSGLSSYNEQFF
>TRBJ1-3|few|TRBV30|TRBD1
TGTGCCTGGAGTTCACAGGGGGTAAACACCATATATTTT
CAWSSQGVNTIYF
>TRBJ1-1|NA|TRBV7-9|NA
TGTGCCAGCAGCTTGGCTGAAGCTTTCTTT
CASSLAEAFF
>TRBJ1-3|NA|TRBV7-2|TRBD1
TGTGCCAGCAGCTTGGGACAGCCCTTCTCTGGAAACACCATATATTTT
CASSLGQPFSGNTIYF
>TRBJ1-2|NA|TRBV16|NA
TGTGCCAGCAGCCCCCCCAGGGGCTTGACTAACTATGGCTACACCTTC
CASSPPRGLTNYGYTF
>TRBJ1-4|few|TRBV29-1|NA
TGCAGCGTTGGGGCATCAACTAATGAAAAACTGTTTTTT
CSVGASTNEKLFF
>TRBJ1-1|NA|TRBV4-3|NA
TGCGCCAGCAGCGCCTCAGACAGGATGAACACTGAAGCTTTCTTT
CASSASDRMNTEAFF
>TRBJ1-2|NA|TRBV4-3|NA
TGCGCCAGCAGCCAAGACCGGGGTGCTGGGGGCTACACCTTC
CASSQDRGAGGYTF
>TRBJ2-3|NA|TRBV20-1|NA
TGCAGTGCTACGACCGGGGATACGCAGTATTTT
CSATTGDTQYF
>TRBJ1-4|NA|TRBV19|TRBD1
TGTGCCAGTAGTTTAGACAGGGGTACTAATGAAAAACTGTTTTTT
CASSLDRGTNEKLFF
>TRBJ1-1|few|TRBV23-1|NA
TGCGCCAGCAGTCATAGTTGGGTATTGAACACTGAAGCTTTCTTT
CASSHSWVLNTEAFF
>TRBJ2-1|few|TRBV5-6|NA
TGTGCCAGCAGCCCGATGACAGGGCCGGGGGTAGAAAATGAGCAGTTCTTC
CASSPMTGPGVENEQFF
>TRBJ2-2|NA|TRBV7-2|NA
TGTGCCAGCCTCCAGGGGAACACCGGGGAGCTGTTTTTT
CASLQGNTGELFF
>TRBJ2-7|NA|TRBV7-2|NA
TGTGCCAGCAGCTTAGTACGCTACGAGCAGTACTTC
CASSLVRYEQYF
>TRBJ2-3|few|TRBV2|TRBD1
TGTGCCGGTTCCTCCGGGACAGGTGCAGATACGCAGTATTTT
CAGSSGTGADTQYF
>TRBJ2-2|NA|TRBV5-1|TRBD1
TGCGCCAGCAGCTCCCGGACAGGAACGAACACCGGGGAGCTGTTTTTT
CASSSRTGTNTGELFF
>TRBJ1-1|NA|TRBV18|TRBD1
TGTGCCAGCTCACCACCGGGACAGCGGGAGATTACTGAAGCTTTCTTT
CASSPPGQREITEAFF
>TRBJ1-2|few|TRBV10-3|NA
TGTGCCATCAGTGAAAAATCCGGGAAGGTCTATGGCTACACCTTC
CAISEKSGKVYGYTF